The rows below give T cell receptor beta chains drawn from one sample of a study of post-analysis software for immune sequencing data. MiXCR was run by TCRdb on the PCR reads, yielding one entry per CDR3 protein. The table shows hundreds of thousands of distinct CDR3 sequences, with roughly half occurring only once. Sequences were obtained from blood. The source is a girl aged 5-17 years with multiple sclerosis. The CDR3 runs from the conserved cysteine through the conserved F or W. A D gene is named only where the DNA matches it firmly. Not all rows give a size; the values are once, few, many and, for expanded clones, a class.

D	V	J	size	DNA	CDR3
NA	TRBV7-6	TRBJ2-3	NA	TGTGCCAGCAGCTTAGGGCCAGGGGGGCGCACAGATACGCAGTATTTT	CASSLGPGGRTDTQYF
NA	TRBV6-5	TRBJ1-5	NA	TGTGCCAGCAGTTATCAGGGTCCTTATAGCAATCAGCCCCAGCATTTT	CASSYQGPYSNQPQHF
NA	TRBV29-1	TRBJ2-5	NA	TGCAGCGTTGCGGGGAGTTCGGAGCAGTACTTC	CSVAGSSEQYF
NA	TRBV2	TRBJ2-7	few	TGTGCCAGCAACGGGGACCCCGTTTCCTACGAGCAGTACTTC	CASNGDPVSYEQYF
NA	TRBV5-1	TRBJ2-3	NA	TGCGCCAGCAGCTTGAAGGTTACAGATACGCAGTATTTT	CASSLKVTDTQYF
TRBD1	TRBV5-1	TRBJ2-7	NA	TGCGCCAGCAGCCCGAGGGGACAGGGGCCCTACGAGCAGTACTTC	CASSPRGQGPYEQYF
NA	TRBV4-1	TRBJ2-5	many	TGCGCCAGCAGCCTCCGGGACTCACAAGAGACCCAGTACTTC	CASSLRDSQETQYF
NA	TRBV9	TRBJ2-3	NA	TGTGCCAGCAGCGCGGGACAACCGAGCACAGATACGCAGTATTTT	CASSAGQPSTDTQYF
TRBD2	TRBV20-1	TRBJ2-7	few	TGCAGTGCTAGCAGACTAGCGGTCCACGAGCAGTACTTC	CSASRLAVHEQYF
NA	TRBV11-2	TRBJ2-4	NA	TGTGCCAGCAGCTTCCACGGGGGCCCTGAAGCTGTTCAGTACTTC	CASSFHGGPEAVQYF
NA	TRBV12-3/TRBV12-4	TRBJ1-2	NA	TGTGCCAGCAGTCAGCTTGGGAGCTACACCTTC	CASSQLGSYTF
TRBD1	TRBV13	TRBJ2-5	NA	TGTGCCGGCAGCAAACTCCCAGGGGGTTTACAAGAGACCCAGTACTTC	CAGSKLPGGLQETQYF
TRBD1	TRBV4-1	TRBJ2-7	NA	TGCGCCAGCAGCCAAGAAAGGGGACAGGGGTCGGGCGAGCAGTACTTC	CASSQERGQGSGEQYF
NA	TRBV6-5	TRBJ2-3	NA	TGTGCCAGCAGTTACTTAGGAGCGAGCGCCTCTAGCACAGATACGCAGTATTTT	CASSYLGASASSTDTQYF
TRBD2	TRBV5-1	TRBJ2-1	NA	TGCGCCAGCAGCTTCTTAGCGGGAGAACCCAATGAGCAGTTCTTC	CASSFLAGEPNEQFF
NA	TRBV6-2/TRBV6-3	TRBJ2-7	NA	TGTGCCAGCAGTTATAACCCAGCGGGTAGCTCCTACGAGCAGTACTTC	CASSYNPAGSSYEQYF
NA	TRBV15	TRBJ2-5	once	TGTGCCACCAGCGGAAGACAACTCCAAGAGACCCAGTACTTC	CATSGRQLQETQYF
TRBD1	TRBV28	TRBJ1-2	NA	TGTGCCAGCACCTCCCCGGGACAGGGGGCTATGGGGTATGGCTACACCTTC	CASTSPGQGAMGYGYTF
NA	TRBV5-1	TRBJ2-2	NA	TGCGCCAGCAGCCCCCAGACAGCGAACACCGGGGAGCTGTTTTTT	CASSPQTANTGELFF
TRBD2	TRBV5-1	TRBJ2-7	few	TGCGCCAGCAGCTTCCGGAGCGGGGCTTACTCCTACGAGCAGTACTTC	CASSFRSGAYSYEQYF
TRBD1	TRBV12-3/TRBV12-4	TRBJ1-1	NA	TGTGCCAGCAGTCCGACAGGGCGGGAGAACACTGAAGCTTTCTTT	CASSPTGRENTEAFF
NA	TRBV10-2	TRBJ1-4	NA	TGCGCCAGCAGTGAAGGACGCGTAAAACTGTTTTTT	CASSEGRVKLFF
NA	TRBV2	TRBJ2-1	NA	TGTGCCAGCAGTGAAGAAAGGGTATCTGAGCAGTTCTTC	CASSEERVSEQFF